The rows below give T cell receptor beta chains drawn from one sample of a study of identical twins. One entry per CDR3 protein, called by TCRdb with MiXCR from the 5' RACE reads. The sample comprises 350,000 to 400,000 distinct CDR3 sequences, about 9% of which are singletons, and 8% to 10% rests with the top ten. Sequences were obtained from naive T cells sorted from blood. These receptors originate from a woman in her 50s in good health. The CDR3 runs from the conserved cysteine through the conserved F or W. The order of the fields is J gene, CDR3 length, D gene, V gene, clone size, CDR3 DNA, CDR3 protein. A D gene is named only where the DNA matches it firmly. Clone size, where shown, is once, few, many, or a class for clones that have expanded.

TRBJ1-1	13	TRBD1	TRBV2	.	TGTGCCAGCAGTGAAGCCGGGACAGTAGAAGCTTTCTTT	CASSEAGTVEAFF
TRBJ2-7	17	TRBD1	TRBV11-2	few	TGTGCCAGCAGCTCAGGACAGGGGGCTGGTATATCCTACGAGCAGTACTTC	CASSSGQGAGISYEQYF
TRBJ2-3	13	.	TRBV29-1	few	TGCAGCGTTGATCTCCAGTACCCAGATACGCAGTATTTT	CSVDLQYPDTQYF
TRBJ2-1	15	TRBD2	TRBV27	.	TGTGCCAGCAGTTTCCCAGCGGGAGGGGGCAATGAGCAGTTCTTC	CASSFPAGGGNEQFF
TRBJ2-1	12	.	TRBV5-4	many	TGTGCCAGCAGCTTTAACAGGAGGGAGCAGTTCTTC	CASSFNRREQFF
TRBJ1-1	13	.	TRBV7-8	few	TGTGCCAGCAACTCCTACTCGAACACTGAAGCTTTCTTT	CASNSYSNTEAFF
TRBJ2-1	20	.	TRBV5-1	many	TGCGCCAGCAGCTTGAATCCCGACAGGGCCGCGCGACGAAGGGGGGACAATCAATTCTTC	CASSLNPDRAARRRGDNQFF
TRBJ1-1	13	.	TRBV12-3/TRBV12-4	many	TGTGCCAGCAGTTTAATAGGGACCGCTGAAGCTTTCTTT	CASSLIGTAEAFF
TRBJ2-3	13	.	TRBV19	few	TGTGCCAGTAGTATTTTGGGTACAGATACGCAGTATTTT	CASSILGTDTQYF
TRBJ2-7	14	TRBD2	TRBV10-1	many	TGCGCCAGCAGTGATACGGGACTAGACTACGAGCAGTACTTC	CASSDTGLDYEQYF
TRBJ1-1	12	.	TRBV29-1	many	TGCAGCGGGAGGGCAGCCAACACTGAAGCTTTCTTT	CSGRAANTEAFF
TRBJ2-1	11	.	TRBV5-1	many	TGCGCCAGCAGTGTCGAGCAAGAGCAGTTCTTC	CASSVEQEQFF
TRBJ2-3	13	.	TRBV20-1	few	TGCAGTGCGCGAGGGGGAGTACGAGATACGCAGTATTTT	CSARGGVRDTQYF
TRBJ1-1	14	.	TRBV27	many	TGTGCCAGCAGTTTAAGGAGCGGACCCCCTGAAGCTTTCTTT	CASSLRSGPPEAFF
TRBJ2-1	16	.	TRBV7-9	.	TGTGCCAGCAGCTTAGGAGGCAGAGAAGGGGCACGCGAGCAGTTCTTC	CASSLGGREGAREQFF
TRBJ2-7	13	TRBD2	TRBV12-3/TRBV12-4	many	TGTGCCACAAGTCGGGGGGAACGGTACGAGCAGTACTTC	CATSRGERYEQYF
TRBJ1-3	15	.	TRBV20-1	.	TGCAGTGCTAGAGATCAGAGTCTCCCTGGAAACACCATATATTTT	CSARDQSLPGNTIYF
TRBJ2-2	16	TRBD2	TRBV7-6	few	TGTGCCAGCAGCCAACCCGGGACTAGCATCACCGGGGAGCTGTTTTTT	CASSQPGTSITGELFF
TRBJ1-1	12	.	TRBV7-9	.	TGTGCCAGCAGCCGGGGGCGGGGTGAAGCTTTCTTT	CASSRGRGEAFF
TRBJ2-2	16	.	TRBV29-1	few	TGCAGCGTATACAGGGCGTTAGAGAACCGGGCAGGGGAGCTGTTTTTT	CSVYRALENRAGELFF
TRBJ2-2	18	TRBD1	TRBV6-5	.	TGTGCCAGCAGTCAAAGGGGGACCGGGACAGGGAATTCCAGGGAGCTGTTTTTT	CASSQRGTGTGNSRELFF
TRBJ1-2	14	.	TRBV6-6	.	TGTGCCAGCAGTTACGGGATGGGGGACGGCGGCTACACCTTC	CASSYGMGDGGYTF